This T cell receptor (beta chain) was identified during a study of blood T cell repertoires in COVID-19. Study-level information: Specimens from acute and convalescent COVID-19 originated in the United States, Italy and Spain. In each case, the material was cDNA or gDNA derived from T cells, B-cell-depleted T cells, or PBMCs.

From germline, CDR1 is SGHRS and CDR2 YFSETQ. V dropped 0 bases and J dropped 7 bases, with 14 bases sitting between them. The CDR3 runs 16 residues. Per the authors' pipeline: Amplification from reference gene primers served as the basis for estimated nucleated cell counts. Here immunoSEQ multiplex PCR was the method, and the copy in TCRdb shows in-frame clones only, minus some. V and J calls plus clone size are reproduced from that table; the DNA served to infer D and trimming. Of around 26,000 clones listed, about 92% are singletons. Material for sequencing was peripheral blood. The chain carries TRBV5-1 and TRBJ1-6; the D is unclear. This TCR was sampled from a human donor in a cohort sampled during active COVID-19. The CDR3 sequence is CASSLGRPSGNSPLHF. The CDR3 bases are TGCGCCAGCAGCTTGGGGAGACCCTCCGGGAATTCACCCCTCCACTTT. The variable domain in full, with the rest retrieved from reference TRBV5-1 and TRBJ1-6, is KAGVTQTPRYLIKTRGQQVTLSCSPISGHRSVSWYQQTPGQGLQFLFEYFSETQRNKGNFPGRFSGRQFSNSRSEMNVSTLELGDSALYLCASSLGRPSGNSPLHFGNGTRLTVT.